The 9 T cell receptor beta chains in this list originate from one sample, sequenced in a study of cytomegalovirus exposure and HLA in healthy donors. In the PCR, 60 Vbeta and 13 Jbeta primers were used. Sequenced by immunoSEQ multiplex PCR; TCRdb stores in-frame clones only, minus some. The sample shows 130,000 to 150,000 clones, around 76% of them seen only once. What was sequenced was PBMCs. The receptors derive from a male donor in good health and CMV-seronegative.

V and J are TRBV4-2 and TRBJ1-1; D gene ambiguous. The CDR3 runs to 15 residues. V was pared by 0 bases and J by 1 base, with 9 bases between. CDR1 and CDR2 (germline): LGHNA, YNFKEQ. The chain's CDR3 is CASSQERAANTEAFF. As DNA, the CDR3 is TGTGCCAGCAGCCAAGAGCGGGCGGCGAACACTGAAGCTTTCTTT.

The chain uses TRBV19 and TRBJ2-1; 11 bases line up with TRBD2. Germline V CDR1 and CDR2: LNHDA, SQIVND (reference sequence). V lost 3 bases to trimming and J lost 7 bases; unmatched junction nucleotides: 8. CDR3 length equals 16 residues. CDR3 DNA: TGTGCCAGTAGTATTCTCCTAGCGGGAGGTGGTAATGAGCAGTTCTTC. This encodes CASSILLAGGGNEQFF.

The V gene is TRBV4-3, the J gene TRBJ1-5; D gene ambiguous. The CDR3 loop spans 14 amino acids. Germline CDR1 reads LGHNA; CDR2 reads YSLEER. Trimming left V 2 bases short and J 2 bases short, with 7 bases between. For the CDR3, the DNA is TGCGCCAGCAGCCAATTTGAGCGCAATCAGCCCCAGCATTTT. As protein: CASSQFERNQPQHF.

The CDR3 region has the DNA TGCGCCAGCAGCTTGGAGGGACAGGGGCGGAATGAGCAGTTCTTC. Amino acids: CASSLEGQGRNEQFF. This rearrangement joins TRBV5-1 to TRBJ2-1; 10 nucleotides match TRBD1. Per germline, CDR1 SGHRS and CDR2 YFSETQ. V dropped 0 bases and J dropped 7; count of bases not matched to a gene: 4. The CDR3 contains 15 residues. Combining the CDR3 with reference TRBV5-1 and TRBJ2-1 gives the whole variable domain KAGVTQTPRYLIKTRGQQVTLSCSPISGHRSVSWYQQTPGQGLQFLFEYFSETQRNKGNFPGRFSGRQFSNSRSEMNVSTLELGDSALYLCASSLEGQGRNEQFFGPGTRLTVL.

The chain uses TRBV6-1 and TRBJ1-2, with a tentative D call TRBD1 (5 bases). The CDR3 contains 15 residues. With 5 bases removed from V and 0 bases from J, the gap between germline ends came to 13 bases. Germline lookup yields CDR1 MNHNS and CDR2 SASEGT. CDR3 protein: CASSLDRLANYGYTF. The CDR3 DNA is TGTGCCAGCAGTCTAGACAGACTTGCTAACTATGGCTACACCTTC.

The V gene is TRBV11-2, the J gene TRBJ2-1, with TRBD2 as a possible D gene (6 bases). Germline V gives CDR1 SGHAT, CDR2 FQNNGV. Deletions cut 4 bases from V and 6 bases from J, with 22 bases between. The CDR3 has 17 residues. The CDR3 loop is CASSSTGTPVGVNEQFF. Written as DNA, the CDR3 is TGTGCCAGCAGCTCTACCGGGACTCCCGTCGGGGTCAATGAGCAGTTCTTC.

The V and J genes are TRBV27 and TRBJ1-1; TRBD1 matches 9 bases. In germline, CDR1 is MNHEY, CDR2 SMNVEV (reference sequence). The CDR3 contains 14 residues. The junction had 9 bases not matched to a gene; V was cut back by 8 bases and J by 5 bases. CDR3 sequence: CASSKQGAWTEAFF. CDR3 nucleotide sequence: TGTGCCAGCTCGAAACAGGGGGCCTGGACTGAAGCTTTCTTT.

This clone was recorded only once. CDR3 DNA sequence: TGCGCCAGCAGCCGATACCGGGACATGGGCACTGAAGCTTTCTTT. Its translation is CASSRYRDMGTEAFF. The genes are TRBV4-1 and TRBJ1-1; TRBD1 is a possible D gene (6 bases). Trimming took off 4 bases at V and 4 bases at J, with 16 bases between the two ends. Germline-derived CDR1 and CDR2 are MGHRA and YSYEKL. The CDR3 has 15 residues.

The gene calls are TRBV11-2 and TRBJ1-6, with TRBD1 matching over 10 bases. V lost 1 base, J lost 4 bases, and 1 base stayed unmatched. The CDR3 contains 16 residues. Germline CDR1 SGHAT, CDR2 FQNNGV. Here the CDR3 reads CASSLGQGAYNSPLHF. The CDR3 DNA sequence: TGTGCCAGCAGCTTAGGACAGGGGGCTTATAATTCACCCCTCCACTTT.